These T cell receptor beta chains were read from a single sample in a study of blood T cell repertoires in COVID-19. Profiling relied on immunoSEQ multiplex PCR, and the TCRdb table lists in-frame clones only, not all of them. The table shows a few hundred thousand clones, with 88% occurring only once. Input material: peripheral blood. These receptors were obtained from a woman in her 30s with acute or convalescent COVID-19. CDR3s include the opening cysteine and the closing phenylalanine or tryptophan. D genes are given only for firm matches. Only some rows state a clone size, as once, few, many or a class for expanded clones.

j_gene: TRBJ2-7
d_gene: NA
v_gene: TRBV21-1
abundance: few
CDR3aa: CANRVQGACYEQYF
CDR3nt: TGTGCCAACCGTGTTCAGGGGGCCTGCTACGAGCAGTACTTC

j_gene: TRBJ2-7
d_gene: TRBD1
v_gene: TRBV19
abundance: NA
CDR3aa: CASRPNRGLSYEQYF
CDR3nt: TGTGCCAGTAGGCCCAACAGGGGGCTCTCCTACGAGCAGTACTTC

j_gene: TRBJ2-2
d_gene: NA
v_gene: TRBV27
abundance: NA
CDR3aa: CATRRTNTGELFF
CDR3nt: TGTGCCACCCGGAGGACTAACACCGGGGAGCTGTTTTTT

j_gene: TRBJ2-2
d_gene: NA
v_gene: TRBV6-2/TRBV6-3
abundance: once
CDR3aa: CASSYQGNTGELFF
CDR3nt: TGTGCCAGCAGTTATCAGGGGAACACCGGGGAGCTGTTTTTT

j_gene: TRBJ1-3
d_gene: TRBD1
v_gene: TRBV9
abundance: NA
CDR3aa: CASSPSPTGGPQNF
CDR3nt: TGTGCCAGCAGCCCATCCCCCACAGGGGGCCCGCAGAATTTT

j_gene: TRBJ1-1
d_gene: NA
v_gene: TRBV7-8
abundance: NA
CDR3aa: CASSLALGENTEAFF
CDR3nt: TGTGCCAGCAGCTTAGCGTTAGGAGAGAACACTGAAGCTTTCTTT

j_gene: TRBJ2-7
d_gene: TRBD2
v_gene: TRBV6-6
abundance: NA
CDR3aa: CASSLGGGTYEQYF
CDR3nt: TGTGCCAGCAGTCTTGGCGGGGGAACCTACGAGCAGTACTTC

j_gene: TRBJ2-1
d_gene: NA
v_gene: TRBV7-9
abundance: NA
CDR3aa: CASSLGAGRYNEQFF
CDR3nt: TGTGCCAGCAGCTTAGGGGCGGGAAGATACAATGAGCAGTTCTTC

j_gene: TRBJ2-3
d_gene: TRBD2
v_gene: TRBV24-1
abundance: NA
CDR3aa: CATSGSSGWNTDTQYF
CDR3nt: TGTGCCACCAGTGGGTCTAGCGGATGGAACACAGATACGCAGTATTTT

j_gene: TRBJ2-1
d_gene: TRBD2
v_gene: TRBV27
abundance: NA
CDR3aa: CASSLGGKVNEQFF
CDR3nt: TGTGCCAGCAGTCTCGGGGGGAAAGTCAATGAGCAGTTCTTC

j_gene: TRBJ2-7
d_gene: TRBD1
v_gene: TRBV4-1
abundance: once
CDR3aa: CASSQAPGQFYEQYF
CDR3nt: TGCGCCAGCAGCCAAGCTCCGGGACAGTTCTACGAGCAGTACTTC

j_gene: TRBJ2-7
d_gene: NA
v_gene: TRBV7-9
abundance: NA
CDR3aa: CASSAGQGTYEQYF
CDR3nt: TGTGCCAGCAGCGCCGGCCAGGGGACCTACGAGCAGTACTTC

j_gene: TRBJ2-3
d_gene: TRBD2
v_gene: TRBV18
abundance: NA
CDR3aa: CASSPNRLAHTDTQYF
CDR3nt: TGTGCCAGCTCACCCAATCGACTAGCGCACACAGATACGCAGTATTTT

j_gene: TRBJ1-1
d_gene: TRBD1
v_gene: TRBV5-1
abundance: NA
CDR3aa: CASSAKGADEAFF
CDR3nt: TGCGCCAGCAGCGCCAAGGGGGCGGATGAAGCTTTCTTT

j_gene: TRBJ1-2
d_gene: NA
v_gene: TRBV19
abundance: NA
CDR3aa: CASSPDSSTNYGYTF
CDR3nt: TGTGCCAGTAGCCCTGACAGCTCTACTAACTATGGCTACACCTTC

j_gene: TRBJ2-3
d_gene: TRBD2
v_gene: TRBV3-1/TRBV3-2
abundance: NA
CDR3aa: CASSQLAGGSEDTQYF
CDR3nt: TGTGCCAGCAGCCAGCTAGCGGGAGGGTCAGAAGATACGCAGTATTTT

j_gene: TRBJ2-3
d_gene: TRBD2
v_gene: TRBV10-2
abundance: NA
CDR3aa: CASSFLAECTDTQYF
CDR3nt: TGCGCCAGCAGTTTCCTAGCGGAGTGCACAGATACGCAGTATTTT

j_gene: TRBJ2-7
d_gene: NA
v_gene: TRBV7-2
abundance: NA
CDR3aa: CASSQSPGVGYEQYF
CDR3nt: TGTGCCAGCAGCCAAAGCCCGGGAGTTGGGTACGAGCAGTACTTC

j_gene: TRBJ1-3
d_gene: NA
v_gene: TRBV7-8
abundance: NA
CDR3aa: CASSWAISGNTIYF
CDR3nt: TGTGCCAGCAGCTGGGCCATCTCTGGAAACACCATATATTTT

j_gene: TRBJ2-7
d_gene: TRBD2
v_gene: TRBV6-6
abundance: NA
CDR3aa: CASSRSEVAGASYEQYF
CDR3nt: TGTGCCAGCAGCCGAAGCGAGGTAGCGGGAGCCTCCTACGAGCAGTACTTC

j_gene: TRBJ2-2
d_gene: TRBD2
v_gene: TRBV19
abundance: NA
CDR3aa: CASRPLAANTGELFF
CDR3nt: TGTGCCAGTCGGCCGCTAGCGGCGAACACCGGGGAGCTGTTTTTT

j_gene: TRBJ1-6
d_gene: NA
v_gene: TRBV7-9
abundance: few
CDR3aa: CASSWSYNSPLHF
CDR3nt: TGTGCCAGCAGCTGGAGCTATAATTCACCCCTCCACTTT

j_gene: TRBJ2-1
d_gene: NA
v_gene: TRBV20-1
abundance: NA
CDR3aa: CSARTSGEQFF
CDR3nt: TGCAGTGCTAGGACTAGTGGTGAGCAGTTCTTC

j_gene: TRBJ2-5
d_gene: TRBD2
v_gene: TRBV10-1
abundance: NA
CDR3aa: CASSEAGGPGTQYF
CDR3nt: TGCGCCAGCAGTGAAGCGGGAGGGCCTGGGACCCAGTACTTC

j_gene: TRBJ2-7
d_gene: NA
v_gene: TRBV11-2
abundance: NA
CDR3aa: CASSFRGTPRSYEQYF
CDR3nt: TGTGCCAGCAGCTTTCGGGGGACCCCACGATCCTACGAGCAGTACTTC

j_gene: TRBJ2-5
d_gene: NA
v_gene: TRBV30
abundance: NA
CDR3aa: CAWRPGLETQYF
CDR3nt: TGTGCCTGGAGGCCGGGACTAGAGACCCAGTACTTC

j_gene: TRBJ2-7
d_gene: NA
v_gene: TRBV13
abundance: NA
CDR3aa: CASSLESDPSYEQYF
CDR3nt: TGTGCCAGCAGCTTAGAGAGCGACCCATCCTACGAGCAGTACTTC

j_gene: TRBJ2-2
d_gene: TRBD2
v_gene: TRBV4-2
abundance: NA
CDR3aa: CASDTLAGGLTGELFF
CDR3nt: TGTGCCAGCGACACCCTAGCGGGAGGGCTCACCGGGGAGCTGTTTTTT

j_gene: TRBJ1-3
d_gene: TRBD1
v_gene: TRBV5-8
abundance: few
CDR3aa: CASSSRDSGNTIYF
CDR3nt: TGTGCCAGCAGCTCCCGGGACAGCGGAAACACCATATATTTT

j_gene: TRBJ1-5
d_gene: NA
v_gene: TRBV5-1
abundance: NA
CDR3aa: CASSSRGGSNQPQHF
CDR3nt: TGCGCCAGCAGCTCCAGGGGCGGTAGCAATCAGCCCCAGCATTTT

j_gene: TRBJ2-2
d_gene: TRBD1
v_gene: TRBV6-7
abundance: NA
CDR3aa: CASSYTGTGGEAITGELFF
CDR3nt: TGTGCCAGCAGTTATACGGGGACAGGGGGCGAGGCGATTACCGGGGAGCTGTTTTTT

j_gene: TRBJ2-3
d_gene: NA
v_gene: TRBV30
abundance: NA
CDR3aa: CAWSVVRGDTQYF
CDR3nt: TGTGCCTGGAGTGTAGTTCGGGGTGACACGCAGTATTTT

j_gene: TRBJ2-1
d_gene: NA
v_gene: TRBV4-2
abundance: NA
CDR3aa: CASSQDAEPTYNEQFF
CDR3nt: TGTGCCAGCAGCCAAGACGCGGAACCTACCTACAATGAGCAGTTCTTC

j_gene: TRBJ2-1
d_gene: TRBD2
v_gene: TRBV7-9
abundance: few
CDR3aa: CASSDLKGLAGVNEQFF
CDR3nt: TGTGCCAGCAGCGACCTAAAGGGACTAGCGGGAGTGAATGAGCAGTTCTTC

j_gene: TRBJ2-1
d_gene: TRBD2
v_gene: TRBV29-1
abundance: NA
CDR3aa: CSAQWLAGSDSYNEQFF
CDR3nt: TGCAGCGCTCAGTGGCTAGCGGGAAGCGACTCCTACAATGAGCAGTTCTTC

j_gene: TRBJ1-1
d_gene: NA
v_gene: TRBV19
abundance: few
CDR3aa: CASSIRGLSTEAFF
CDR3nt: TGTGCCAGTAGTATCCGGGGATTGTCCACTGAAGCTTTCTTT

j_gene: TRBJ2-1
d_gene: TRBD1
v_gene: TRBV7-9
abundance: few
CDR3aa: CASRGNRGHEQFF
CDR3nt: TGTGCCAGCAGGGGGAACAGGGGCCATGAGCAGTTCTTC

j_gene: TRBJ2-1
d_gene: NA
v_gene: TRBV29-1
abundance: NA
CDR3aa: CSVRDTGTGVGYNEQFF
CDR3nt: TGCAGCGTCCGGGACACAGGGACCGGCGTTGGCTACAATGAGCAGTTCTTC

j_gene: TRBJ2-7
d_gene: TRBD1
v_gene: TRBV27
abundance: NA
CDR3aa: CASSPLSRDRVSYEQYF
CDR3nt: TGTGCCAGCAGTCCCCTTTCCCGGGACAGGGTCTCCTACGAGCAGTACTTC

j_gene: TRBJ2-1
d_gene: TRBD2
v_gene: TRBV5-1
abundance: NA
CDR3aa: CASSFGLAGGAHNEQFF
CDR3nt: TGCGCCAGCAGCTTCGGACTAGCGGGAGGTGCACACAATGAGCAGTTCTTC

j_gene: TRBJ1-5
d_gene: TRBD1
v_gene: TRBV11-2
abundance: NA
CDR3aa: CASSLGTGGNQPQHF
CDR3nt: TGTGCCAGCAGCTTAGGAACAGGGGGCAATCAGCCCCAGCATTTT

j_gene: TRBJ1-2
d_gene: NA
v_gene: TRBV19
abundance: NA
CDR3aa: CASSIVGANFGYTF
CDR3nt: TGTGCCAGTAGTATAGTGGGGGCGAATTTTGGCTACACCTTC

j_gene: TRBJ1-1
d_gene: NA
v_gene: TRBV28
abundance: NA
CDR3aa: CASSQLRLSGADFF
CDR3nt: TGTGCCAGCAGCCAACTTAGGTTGTCAGGGGCGGATTTCTTT

j_gene: TRBJ2-1
d_gene: TRBD2
v_gene: TRBV6-4
abundance: NA
CDR3aa: CASRVPGLGVYEQFF
CDR3nt: TGTGCCAGCAGGGTCCCGGGACTAGGAGTTTATGAGCAGTTCTTC

j_gene: TRBJ1-5
d_gene: TRBD1
v_gene: TRBV6-2/TRBV6-3
abundance: NA
CDR3aa: CASSYSLGDRGKFYQPQHF
CDR3nt: TGTGCCAGCAGTTACTCATTAGGGGACAGGGGGAAATTTTATCAGCCCCAGCATTTT

j_gene: TRBJ2-4
d_gene: TRBD2
v_gene: TRBV6-1
abundance: NA
CDR3aa: CASSETSGRAVDIQYF
CDR3nt: TGTGCCAGCAGTGAGACTAGCGGGAGGGCCGTCGACATTCAGTACTTC

j_gene: TRBJ1-4
d_gene: TRBD1
v_gene: TRBV19
abundance: NA
CDR3aa: CASSGERGRTNEKLFF
CDR3nt: TGTGCCAGTAGTGGGGAAAGGGGGCGAACTAATGAAAAACTGTTTTTT

j_gene: TRBJ2-7
d_gene: TRBD1
v_gene: TRBV6-2/TRBV6-3
abundance: NA
CDR3aa: CASSYSWDRHRTIISYEQYF
CDR3nt: TGTGCCAGCAGTTACTCCTGGGACAGGCATCGGACAATAATCTCCTACGAGCAGTACTTC

j_gene: TRBJ2-7
d_gene: NA
v_gene: TRBV5-4
abundance: NA
CDR3aa: CASSGGTRVLLGEQYF
CDR3nt: TGTGCCAGCAGCGGGGGGACTCGCGTCCTGCTGGGAGAGCAGTACTTC

j_gene: TRBJ2-3
d_gene: NA
v_gene: TRBV12-1
abundance: NA
CDR3aa: CASSFLLASGVSTDTQYF
CDR3nt: TGTGCCAGCAGCTTTTTATTGGCTAGCGGGGTTAGCACAGATACGCAGTATTTT

j_gene: TRBJ2-3
d_gene: TRBD1
v_gene: TRBV5-4
abundance: few
CDR3aa: CASSWETGGNTDTQYF
CDR3nt: TGTGCCAGCAGCTGGGAGACAGGGGGAAACACAGATACGCAGTATTTT